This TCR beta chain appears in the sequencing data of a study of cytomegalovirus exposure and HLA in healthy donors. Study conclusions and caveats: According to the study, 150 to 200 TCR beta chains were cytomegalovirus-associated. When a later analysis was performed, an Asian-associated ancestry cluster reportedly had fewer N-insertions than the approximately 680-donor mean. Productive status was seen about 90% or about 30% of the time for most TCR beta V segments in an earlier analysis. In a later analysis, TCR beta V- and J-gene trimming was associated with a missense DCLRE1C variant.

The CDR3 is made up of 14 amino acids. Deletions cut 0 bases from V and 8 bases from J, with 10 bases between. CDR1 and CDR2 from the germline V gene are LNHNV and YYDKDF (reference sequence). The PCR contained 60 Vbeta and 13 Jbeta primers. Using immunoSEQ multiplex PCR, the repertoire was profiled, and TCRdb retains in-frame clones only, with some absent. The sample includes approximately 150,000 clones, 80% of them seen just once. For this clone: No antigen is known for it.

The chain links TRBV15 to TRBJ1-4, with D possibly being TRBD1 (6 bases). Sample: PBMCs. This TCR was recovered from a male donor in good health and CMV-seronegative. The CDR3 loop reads CATSRDRGHEKLFF. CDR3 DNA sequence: TGTGCCACCAGCAGAGACAGGGGCCACGAAAAACTGTTTTTT.